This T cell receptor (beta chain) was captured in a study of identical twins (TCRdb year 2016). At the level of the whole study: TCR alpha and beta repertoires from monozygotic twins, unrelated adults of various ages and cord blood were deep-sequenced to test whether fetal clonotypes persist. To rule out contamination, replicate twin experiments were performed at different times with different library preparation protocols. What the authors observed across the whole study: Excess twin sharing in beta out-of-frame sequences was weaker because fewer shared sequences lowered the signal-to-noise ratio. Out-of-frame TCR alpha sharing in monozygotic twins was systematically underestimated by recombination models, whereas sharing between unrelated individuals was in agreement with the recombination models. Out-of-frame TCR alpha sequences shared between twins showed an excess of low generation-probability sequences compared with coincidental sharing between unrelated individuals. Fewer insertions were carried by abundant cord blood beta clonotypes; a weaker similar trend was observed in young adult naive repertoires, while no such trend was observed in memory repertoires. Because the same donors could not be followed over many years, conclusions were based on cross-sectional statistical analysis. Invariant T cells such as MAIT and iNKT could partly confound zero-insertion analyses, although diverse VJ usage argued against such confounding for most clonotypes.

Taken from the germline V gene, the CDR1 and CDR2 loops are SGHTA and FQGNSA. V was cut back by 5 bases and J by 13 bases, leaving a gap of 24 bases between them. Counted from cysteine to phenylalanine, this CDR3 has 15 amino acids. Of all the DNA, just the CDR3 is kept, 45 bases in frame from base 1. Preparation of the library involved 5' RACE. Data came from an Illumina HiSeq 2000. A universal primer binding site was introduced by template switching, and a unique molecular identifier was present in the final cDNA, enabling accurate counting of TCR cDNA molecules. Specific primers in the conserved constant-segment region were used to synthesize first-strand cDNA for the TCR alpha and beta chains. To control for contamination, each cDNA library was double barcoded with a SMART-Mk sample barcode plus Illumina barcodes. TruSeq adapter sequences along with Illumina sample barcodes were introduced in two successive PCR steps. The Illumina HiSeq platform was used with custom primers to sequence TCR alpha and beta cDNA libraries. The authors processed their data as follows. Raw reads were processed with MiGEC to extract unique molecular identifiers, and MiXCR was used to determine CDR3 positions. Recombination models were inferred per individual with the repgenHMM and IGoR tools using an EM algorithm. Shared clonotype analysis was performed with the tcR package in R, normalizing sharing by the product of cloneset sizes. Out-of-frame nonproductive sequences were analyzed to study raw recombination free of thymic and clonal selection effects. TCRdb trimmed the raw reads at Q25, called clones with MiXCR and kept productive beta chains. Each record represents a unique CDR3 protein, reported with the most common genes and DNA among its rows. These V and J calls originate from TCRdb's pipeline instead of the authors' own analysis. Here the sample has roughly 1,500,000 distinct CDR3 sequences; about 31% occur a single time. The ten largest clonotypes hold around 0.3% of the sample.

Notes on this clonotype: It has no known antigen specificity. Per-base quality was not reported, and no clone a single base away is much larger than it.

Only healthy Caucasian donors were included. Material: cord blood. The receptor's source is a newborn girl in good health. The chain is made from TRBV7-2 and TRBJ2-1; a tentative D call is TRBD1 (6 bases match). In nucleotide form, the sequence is TGTGCCAGCAGCCATATACAGGGTATAATGGAGACCCAGTTCTTC. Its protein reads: CASSHIQGIMETQFF.